This paragraph reports one T cell receptor beta chain. No antigen is known for it. TCRdb processed the 5' RACE reads again and assigns one entry to each CDR3 protein, with no DNA. This repertoire includes about 140,000 distinct CDR3 sequences. This record belongs to a study of monozygotic twins with inflammatory bowel disease. Study observations and caveats: Against healthy co-twins, IBD patients had lower TCRbeta diversity (measured by inverse Simpson).

CDR1 is SGHTA, CDR2 FQGNSA, per germline. This CDR3 is 12 amino acids long. The sequenced sample consisted of blood. The clonotype comes from a human donor with ulcerative colitis or Crohn's disease, or a healthy co-twin of an affected twin (not recorded which). V is TRBV7-2 and J is TRBJ2-3. CDR3 in amino acids: CASSSNRDTQYF.